These 11 T cell receptor beta chains share one sample of origin, sequenced in a study of T cells after yellow fever vaccination. A single record per CDR3 protein comes from TCRdb applying MiXCR to the 5' RACE reads. This sample has just over 300,000 distinct CDR3 sequences, with 3.6% found just once. The sample here was PBMCs, taken on the day of the yellow fever booster vaccination. The receptors derive from a man aged 18 to 29 who received the YFV17D yellow fever vaccine.

This clonotype came up many times. The chain uses TRBV7-9 and TRBJ2-1, with TRBD2 as a possible D gene (6 bases). The germline V gene has CDR1 SEHNR and CDR2 FQNEAQ (reference sequence). The CDR3 sequence is 14 residues long. Trimming took off 5 bases at V and 8 bases at J, with 16 bases between the two ends. The CDR3, as DNA: TGTGCCAGCAGCCCGGGGGTAAGGGACGATGAGCAGTTCTTC. Translation: CASSPGVRDDEQFF.

This clonotype occurred a few times. V and J are TRBV6-5 and TRBJ1-2; no clear D. Germline CDR1 and CDR2: MNHEY and SVGAGI. Between the trimmed V and J ends, which lost 2 bases and 8 bases, there was a span of 24 bases. The CDR3 loop spans 17 amino acids. The CDR3 reads CASSYPYTPKRMGGYTF. The CDR3 DNA sequence: TGTGCCAGCAGTTACCCATACACCCCAAAAAGAATGGGCGGCTACACCTTC.

The sample holds a few counts of this clonotype. The chain carries TRBV12-3 or TRBV12-4 and TRBJ2-3; maybe TRBD1 (6 bases). Trimming pared 5 bases from V and 4 bases from J, leaving 19 bases between. This CDR3 region has 16 residues. The CDR3 nucleotides read TGTGCCAGCAGTCCACGAACAGGGCCCCGCGCAGATACGCAGTATTTT. As protein: CASSPRTGPRADTQYF.

This clonotype has a count of ten or more. The chain uses TRBV20-1 and TRBJ1-5; D gene unclear. Trimming stripped 5 bases from V and 5 bases from J, with 13 bases between. Germline V lookup: CDR1 DFQATT, CDR2 SNEGSKA (reference sequence). The length of the CDR3 is 13 residues. The CDR3 DNA reads TGCAGTGCTGAACGTACAGAGTATCAGCCCCAGCATTTT. It encodes CSAERTEYQPQHF.

The chain joins TRBV25-1 to TRBJ2-6; possibly TRBD2 for D (5 bases). The length of the CDR3 is 19 residues. CDR1 MGHDK and CDR2 SYGVNS come from the germline V gene. V gave up 5 bases and J gave up 0 bases, with 20 bases separating them. CDR3 protein: CASSQGIYSAGSGANVLTF. CDR3 sequence (DNA): TGTGCCAGCAGTCAAGGTATTTATAGCGCCGGCTCTGGGGCCAACGTCCTGACTTTC.

A few counts support this clonotype. The gene calls are TRBV2 and TRBJ2-7, with D possibly matching TRBD2 (6 bases). There are 14 residues in the CDR3. CDR1 SNHLY and CDR2 FYNNEI come from the germline V gene. The V end was cut by 2 bases, the J end by 3 bases, with 11 bases between. CDR3 sequence reads: CASSEQGTYYEQYF. The CDR3, as DNA: TGTGCCAGCAGTGAACAAGGGACTTACTACGAGCAGTACTTC.

In this sample, this clonotype turned up a few times. J is TRBJ1-1 and V is TRBV14; D is undetermined. CDR1 and CDR2 from the germline V gene are SGHDN and FVKESK. The CDR3 loop spans 12 amino acids. V was trimmed by 3 bases and J by 11 bases, leaving 13 bases between them. The CDR3 DNA sequence: TGTGCCAGCAGCCATCGAGGGCCAGGCGCTTTCTTT. Amino acid sequence: CASSHRGPGAFF.

The gene calls are TRBV30 and TRBJ1-2; D might be TRBD1 (5 bases). CDR1 is GTSNPN and CDR2 is SVGIG in the germline V gene (reference sequence). Trimming pared 0 bases from V and 4 bases from J, leaving 12 bases between. The CDR3 consists of 14 residues. CDR3 protein: CAWSVFQGGYGYTF. DNA of the CDR3: TGTGCCTGGAGTGTATTCCAGGGAGGCTATGGCTACACCTTC.

This clonotype was seen only a few times. The chain recombines TRBV7-9 with TRBJ2-5, with a possible D match to TRBD1 (5 bases). Germline V gene lookup returns CDR1 SEHNR and CDR2 FQNEAQ (reference sequence). V was clipped by 3 bases and J by 1 base, with 12 bases between them. The CDR3 has 15 residues. The CDR3 DNA reads TGTGCCAGCAGCTTTACTCGGACACTCCAAGAGACCCAGTACTTC. It is translated as CASSFTRTLQETQYF.

This clonotype was seen more than once but under ten times. This chain joins TRBV7-2 and TRBJ2-7, with D perhaps TRBD1 (6 bases). Trimming shortened V by 5 bases and J by 2 bases, and 16 bases separated the two germline ends. This CDR3 is 15 amino acids long. From germline, CDR1 is SGHTA and CDR2 FQGNSA. The CDR3 coding sequence is TGTGCCAGCAGCGCAAGCTGGTCAGGGGCCTACGAGCAGTACTTC. Its translation is CASSASWSGAYEQYF. The variable domain in full, completed from reference TRBV7-2 and TRBJ2-7, reads GAGVSQSPSNKVTEKGKDVELRCDPISGHTALYWYRQSLGQGLEFLIYFQGNSAPDKSGLPSDRFSAERTGGSVSTLTIQRTQQEDSAVYLCASSASWSGAYEQYFGPGTRLTVT.

This clonotype appeared many times. The V call is TRBV5-1, the J call TRBJ2-6, with TRBD1 matching 8 bases. CDR3 length: 19 amino acids. CDR1 is SGHRS, CDR2 YFSETQ, per germline. V was clipped by 1 base and J by 4 bases; unmatched bases: 13. This CDR3 is CASSLRGVRQGTGANVLTF. For the CDR3, the DNA is TGCGCCAGCAGCTTGCGTGGTGTTCGACAGGGGACCGGGGCCAACGTCCTGACTTTC.